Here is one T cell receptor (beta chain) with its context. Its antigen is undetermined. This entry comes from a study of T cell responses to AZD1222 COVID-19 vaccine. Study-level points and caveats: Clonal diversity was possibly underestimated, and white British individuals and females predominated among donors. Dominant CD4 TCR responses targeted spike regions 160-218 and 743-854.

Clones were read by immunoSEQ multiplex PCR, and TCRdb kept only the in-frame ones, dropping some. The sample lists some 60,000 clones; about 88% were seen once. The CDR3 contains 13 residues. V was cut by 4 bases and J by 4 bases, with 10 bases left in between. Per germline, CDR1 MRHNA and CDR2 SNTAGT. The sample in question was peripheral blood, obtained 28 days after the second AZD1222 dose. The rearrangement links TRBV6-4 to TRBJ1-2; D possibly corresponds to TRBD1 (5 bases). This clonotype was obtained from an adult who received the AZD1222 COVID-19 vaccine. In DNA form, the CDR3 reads TGTGCCAGCAGTGTTTCGGGACTCTATGGCTACACCTTC. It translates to CASSVSGLYGYTF.